Below are 14 T cell receptor beta chains sequenced from a single sample in a study of T cells in Graves' hyperthyroidism and ophthalmopathy. TCR beta CDR3 regions were amplified from RNA. Carried out on the TCR CDR3, a first-round RT-PCR used the HTBI primer set. TCRdb called the multiplex PCR reads again in MiXCR, with one record for every CDR3 protein. This table has a few hundred thousand distinct CDR3 sequences, about 14% appearing once. Sequences were obtained from blood. All receptors come from a woman in her twenties or thirties with Graves' hyperthyroidism that later progressed to Graves' ophthalmopathy.

This clonotype has a count of ten or more. The chain combines TRBV27 with TRBJ2-7, with 10 positions matching TRBD2. V gave up 4 bases and J gave up 4 bases; unmatched junction bases: 4. The CDR3 sequence is 14 residues long. Looked up from germline, CDR1 is MNHEY and CDR2 is SMNVEV (reference sequence). Written as DNA, the CDR3 is TGTGCCAGCAGTTACAGCGGGAGGGTATACGAGCAGTACTTC. Translated: CASSYSGRVYEQYF.

This chain joins TRBV9 and TRBJ2-5; D may be TRBD1 (5 bases). The CDR3 consists of 13 residues. Germline-derived CDR1 and CDR2 are SGDLS and YYNGEE. Trimming removed 4 bases at V and 4 bases at J, with 11 bases between. In nucleotides, the CDR3 is TGTGCCAGCAGCACAGACAGTGTAGAGACCCAGTACTTC. Its protein product is CASSTDSVETQYF.

This clonotype was observed many times. The CDR3 DNA reads TGTGCCAGCCAGAGGGGCGGGAGCAATCAGCCCCAGCATTTT. This encodes CASQRGGSNQPQHF. The rearrangement joins TRBV2 to TRBJ1-5, with a possible D match to TRBD1 (5 bases). Per the germline V gene, CDR1 is SNHLY and CDR2 is FYNNEI. The CDR3 loop spans 14 amino acids. V gave up 8 bases and J gave up 1 base, with 12 bases separating them. Drawing the rest from reference TRBV2 and TRBJ1-5, the complete variable domain is EPEVTQTPSHQVTQMGQEVILRCVPISNHLYFYWYRQILGQKVEFLVSFYNNEISEKSEIFDDQFSVERPDGSNFTLKIRSTKLEDSAMYFCASQRGGSNQPQHFGDGTRLSIL.

J is TRBJ1-6 and V is TRBV27; D remains unclear. V was pared by 2 bases and J by 8 bases, with 7 bases between. From germline, CDR1 is MNHEY and CDR2 SMNVEV (reference sequence). CDR3 length: 13 residues. The CDR3 reads CASSLIADSPLHF. The CDR3 coding sequence is TGTGCCAGCAGTTTAATAGCGGATTCACCCCTCCACTTT.

The chain employs TRBV27 and TRBJ2-6, with TRBD1 matching 7 bases. The V gene end was trimmed by 3 bases and the J gene end by 3 bases; junction bases not matched to a gene: 5. This CDR3 contains 16 residues. Germline-derived CDR1 and CDR2 are MNHEY and SMNVEV (reference sequence). DNA for the CDR3: TGTGCCAGCAGTTTCGGACAGGAGAGTGGGGCCAACGTCCTGACTTTC. Amino acid sequence: CASSFGQESGANVLTF.

The chain carries TRBV6-1 and TRBJ2-3; the match to TRBD1 covers 11 bases. Germline CDR1 and CDR2: MNHNS and SASEGT. The CDR3 has 15 amino acids. The V segment lost 7 bases and the J segment 1 base; nucleotides outside the gene matches: 4. CDR3 loop: CASTSGQGGTDTQYF. DNA for the CDR3: TGTGCCAGCACCTCGGGACAGGGGGGCACAGATACGCAGTATTTT.

This clonotype was recorded at least ten times. The chain uses TRBV7-2 and TRBJ1-1; no clear D. Germline-derived CDR1 and CDR2 are SGHTA and FQGNSA. This CDR3 region has 14 residues. V was clipped by 0 bases and J by 1 base, with 6 bases between them. The DNA for the CDR3 is TGTGCCAGCAGCTTAGCGAGGGAGAACACTGAAGCTTTCTTT. Amino acid sequence: CASSLARENTEAFF.

As concerns this clonotype: Possible read error: a much larger clone is one base away. The gene calls are TRBV9 and TRBJ2-3, with 8 bases that match TRBD2. The CDR3 has 15 amino acids. The V gene's germline CDR1 is SGDLS and CDR2 YYNGEE. In DNA form, the CDR3 reads TGTGTCAGCAGGAGAGAAGCGGGAGAGGCAGATACGCAGTATTTT. It codes for CVSRREAGEADTQYF. Drawing the rest from reference TRBV9 and TRBJ2-3, the complete variable domain is DSGVTQTPKHLITATGQRVTLRCSPRSGDLSVYWYQQSLDQGLQFLIQYYNGEERAKGNILERFSAQQFPDLHSELNLSSLELGDSALYFCVSRREAGEADTQYFGPGTRLTVL.

This clonotype was seen repeatedly, ten times or more. CDR3 DNA: TGTGCCAGCAGTTTATCGGCGGGAGCAACAGATACGCAGTATTTT. Amino acids: CASSLSAGATDTQYF. The chain carries TRBV27 and TRBJ2-3; 7 bases are shared with TRBD2. The germline gives CDR1 MNHEY, CDR2 SMNVEV (reference sequence). This CDR3 comprises 15 residues. Trimming cost V 0 bases and J 3 bases; bases outside gene matches: 3.

The gene calls are TRBV27 and TRBJ1-2; D perhaps matches TRBD1 (6 bases). V was pared by 5 bases and J by 8 bases, with 18 bases between. There are 14 residues in the CDR3. CDR1 MNHEY and CDR2 SMNVEV come from the germline V gene (reference sequence). The CDR3 nucleotides are TGTGCCAGCAGTCCAAGACAGGCTCTGGGGGGCTACACCTTC. This encodes CASSPRQALGGYTF.

In this sample, this clonotype turned up many times. The V call is TRBV27, the J call TRBJ1-1; D gene ambiguous. This CDR3 has 13 residues. Germline assignment: CDR1 MNHEY and CDR2 SMNVEV (reference sequence). The germline V and J ends were trimmed by 10 bases and 0 bases, with 12 bases remaining between them. The CDR3 sequence is CATSTGVNTEAFF. CDR3 nucleotide sequence: TGTGCCACCTCAACCGGCGTGAACACTGAAGCTTTCTTT.

In its sample, this clonotype was seen many times. The V and J genes are TRBV2 and TRBJ1-4; D not certain. CDR3 length: 14 residues. CDR1 SNHLY and CDR2 FYNNEI come from the germline V gene. Trimming took 1 base from V and 6 from J, leaving 9 bases between them. The CDR3 region is CASSEGGADEKLFF. CDR3 coding DNA: TGTGCCAGCAGTGAAGGGGGAGCGGATGAAAAACTGTTTTTT.

In regard to this clonotype: One end of the junction is discordant with germline, which a read error may explain. The chain joins TRBV9 to TRBJ1-2; no clear D. In germline, CDR1 is SGDLS, CDR2 YYNGEE. CDR3 length equals 14 residues. The CDR3 sequence: CASSVSARPGGFTF. The CDR3 DNA sequence: TGTGCCAGCAGCGTATCAGCCAGGCCGGGCGGCTTCACCTTC.

A few counts support this clonotype. The V gene is TRBV5-4, the J gene TRBJ2-7; D could derive from TRBD1 or TRBD2 (6 bases each). V was pared by 3 bases and J by 5 bases, with 18 bases between. This CDR3 is 15 amino acids long. Per germline, CDR1 SGHNT and CDR2 YYREEE (reference sequence). The CDR3 bases are TGTGCCAGCAGCTCAGGGGCTCGGGAGTTGGACGAGCAGTACTTC. Translation: CASSSGARELDEQYF.